This T cell receptor (beta chain) is drawn from a study of blood T cell repertoires in COVID-19. This clone came up once. Original data processing: Reference gene primers were amplified, and this amplification served to estimate nucleated cell counts. Sequenced by immunoSEQ multiplex PCR; TCRdb stores in-frame clones only, minus some. V, J and clone size derive from that table, while D and trimming were established from the DNA sequence. The profile covers 80,000 or so clones, with around 83% appearing a single time and 30% to 40% taken by the ten largest. This CDR3 spans 15 amino acids. V shed 4 bases and J 3 bases; nucleotides not matched to a gene: 4. CDR1 and CDR2 from the germline V gene are MNHNY and SVGAGI (reference sequence).

Sequencing was done on a sample of peripheral blood. V and J are TRBV6-6 and TRBJ2-3; TRBD2 matches 10 bases. The sequence came from a woman in her 70s with acute or convalescent COVID-19. The CDR3 DNA follows: TGTGCCAGCAGTTTTACTAGCGGGGTGACAGATACGCAGTATTTT. Its protein product is CASSFTSGVTDTQYF.